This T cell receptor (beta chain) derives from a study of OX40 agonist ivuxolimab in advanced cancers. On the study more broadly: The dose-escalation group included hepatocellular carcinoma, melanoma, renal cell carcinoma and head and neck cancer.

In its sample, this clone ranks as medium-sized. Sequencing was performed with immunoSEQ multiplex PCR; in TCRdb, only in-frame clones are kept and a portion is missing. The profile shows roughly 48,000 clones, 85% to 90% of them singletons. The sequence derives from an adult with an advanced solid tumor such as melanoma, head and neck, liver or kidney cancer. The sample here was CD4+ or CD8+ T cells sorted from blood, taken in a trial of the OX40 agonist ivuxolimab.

The CDR3 reads CASSIRPPGRFYGYTF. The DNA for the CDR3 is TGTGCCAGCAGTATACGGCCCCCGGGTCGCTTCTATGGCTACACCTTC. V and J are TRBV7-8 and TRBJ1-2; D is ambiguous. Germline V gives CDR1 SGHVS, CDR2 FQNEAQ. Trimming removed 6 bases from V and 4 bases from J, with 21 bases in between. The CDR3 has 16 residues.